The 17 T cell receptor beta chains in this list originate from one sample, sequenced in a study of blood T cell repertoires in COVID-19. Clones were read by immunoSEQ multiplex PCR, and TCRdb kept only the in-frame ones, dropping some. The data hold under 200,000 clones, with roughly 85% observed a single time. Sequenced: peripheral blood. The receptors shown here come from a woman of 80 years or more with acute or convalescent COVID-19.

This sequence joins TRBV21-1 and TRBJ1-4; the D call of TRBD1 is as the table states it, not checked on the DNA. TRBV21-1 is designated a pseudogene. The CDR3 is made up of 17 amino acids. The CDR3 coding sequence is TGTGCCAGCAGCAAAGCCTCGACAAGGCCCACTAATGAAAAACTGTTTTTT. This encodes CASSKASTRPTNEKLFF.

This chain uses TRBV28 with TRBJ2-5; D ambiguous. V lost 2 bases and J lost 3, with 13 bases in between. CDR3 size: 15 residues. The germline V gene has CDR1 MDHEN and CDR2 SYDVKM. CDR3 sequence (DNA): TGTGCCAGCAGTTTACCGGGTTCAATGAAAGAGACCCAGTACTTC. As protein: CASSLPGSMKETQYF.

V usage is TRBV2 and J usage is TRBJ2-4, with 7 bases matching TRBD1. This CDR3 has 19 amino acids. Germline V gene lookup returns CDR1 SNHLY and CDR2 FYNNEI. The J segment lost 0 bases and the V segment lost 3 bases, leaving 14 bases of the junction unmatched. The CDR3 sequence: CASSESARQGVVAKNIQYF. In DNA form, the CDR3 reads TGTGCCAGCAGTGAGTCGGCAAGACAGGGCGTGGTAGCCAAAAACATTCAGTACTTC.

This clone was found once. The chain uses TRBV7-9 and TRBJ2-7; a weak D match, TRBD1 (6 bases). The V gene lost 5 bases and the J gene lost 5 bases, with 19 bases spanning the gap. The CDR3 spans 15 residues. CDR1 is SEHNR and CDR2 is FQNEAQ in the germline V gene (reference sequence). CDR3 DNA sequence: TGTGCCAGCAGCCCAGGGCGGCAGGGGAAAGACGAGCAGTACTTC. Its protein product is CASSPGRQGKDEQYF.

The chain employs TRBV24-1 and TRBJ1-1, with D perhaps matching TRBD1 (5 bases). The ends were cut back, 9 bases at V and 1 base at J, with 11 bases in the middle. The CDR3 covers 13 residues. Germline-derived CDR1 and CDR2 are KGHDR and SFDVKD. CDR3 residues: CATVDGQNTEAFF. The DNA for the CDR3 is TGTGCCACCGTAGATGGACAGAACACTGAAGCTTTCTTT.

V usage is TRBV5-1 and J usage is TRBJ2-7, with 10 bases identical to TRBD2. This CDR3 is 17 amino acids long. CDR1 is SGHRS, CDR2 YFSETQ, per germline. V dropped 2 bases and J dropped 2; count of bases not matched to a gene: 10. CDR3 DNA: TGCGCCAGCAGCTTTTTACAAAGCGGGGGGGTTGCCTACGAGCAGTACTTC. Its protein product is CASSFLQSGGVAYEQYF. Full variable domain (missing parts from reference TRBV5-1 and TRBJ2-7): KAGVTQTPRYLIKTRGQQVTLSCSPISGHRSVSWYQQTPGQGLQFLFEYFSETQRNKGNFPGRFSGRQFSNSRSEMNVSTLELGDSALYLCASSFLQSGGVAYEQYFGPGTRLTVT.

J is TRBJ2-7 and V is TRBV19; 12 bases fit TRBD2. Trimming at V came to 3 bases and at J to 9 bases, leaving 18 bases not matched to a gene. From germline, CDR1 is LNHDA and CDR2 SQIVND (reference sequence). The CDR3 length is 18 residues. The CDR3, as DNA: TGTGCCAGTAGTATGAGCGGGACTAGCGGGTGGATTGCTCGCGTGCAGTACTTC. Translation gives CASSMSGTSGWIARVQYF.

The CDR3 DNA follows: TGTGCCAGCAGAAGGACTAGCGGGACGAACACCGGGGAGCTGTTTTTT. This sequence encodes CASRRTSGTNTGELFF. The gene calls are TRBV2 and TRBJ2-2, with TRBD2 matching over 12 bases. The CDR3 spans 16 residues. V shed 6 bases and J 0 bases; nucleotides not matched to a gene: 2. Germline loops: CDR1 SNHLY, CDR2 FYNNEI.

The chain links TRBV5-6 to TRBJ2-7, with TRBD2 identical over 13 bases. V was clipped by 4 bases and J by 2 bases; unmatched bases: 6. The germline CDR1 and CDR2 sequences are SGHDT and YYEEEE. This CDR3 is 16 amino acids long. This CDR3 is CASSLGLAGATYEQYF. The CDR3 bases are TGTGCCAGCAGCCTCGGACTAGCGGGGGCGACCTACGAGCAGTACTTC.

J is TRBJ1-4 and V is TRBV6-5; 7 nucleotides agree with TRBD1. From germline, CDR1 is MNHEY and CDR2 SVGAGI. Trimming cost V 0 bases and J 7 bases; bases outside gene matches: 5. The CDR3 has 15 amino acids. CDR3 protein: CASSYSQGPGEKLFF. The CDR3 nucleotides are TGTGCCAGCAGTTACTCACAGGGGCCGGGTGAAAAACTGTTTTTT.

The rearrangement uses TRBV5-8 and TRBJ1-3; D remains unclear. V lost 2 bases and J 4 bases, leaving 7 bases between the germline ends. The CDR3 consists of 13 residues. Looked up from germline, CDR1 is SGHTS and CDR2 is YDEGEE. Written as DNA, the CDR3 is TGTGCCAGCAGCTTTCGAGGGGGAAACACCATATATTTT. Amino acid sequence: CASSFRGGNTIYF.

J is TRBJ2-1 and V is TRBV29-1; a possible D gene is TRBD2 (7 bases). Trimming took off 8 bases at V and 5 bases at J, with 19 bases between the two ends. The germline gives CDR1 SQVTM, CDR2 ANQGSEA. This CDR3 is built from 14 residues. This CDR3 is CSLLRGGANNEQFF. In nucleotides, the CDR3 is TGCAGCCTCCTTAGAGGGGGGGCCAACAATGAGCAGTTCTTC.

The chain carries TRBV4-1 and TRBJ1-6; the match to TRBD1 covers 7 bases. Germline V gene data show CDR1 as MGHRA and CDR2 as YSYEKL. Unmatched junction bases numbered 12, after V lost 4 bases and J lost 6 bases. The CDR3 sequence is 17 residues long. CDR3 nucleotides: TGCGCCAGCAGCCCTCCGGGGGCCGGGACAGTTAATTCACCCCTCCACTTT. This encodes CASSPPGAGTVNSPLHF.

Concerning this clone: The same CDR3 is also encoded by other DNA sequences in this sample. The rearrangement links TRBV6-6 to TRBJ2-5; 11 bases align to TRBD1. Germline trimming cut 5 bases from V and 3 bases from J; bases unmatched to any gene: 5. Germline assignment: CDR1 MNHNY and CDR2 SVGAGI (reference sequence). This CDR3 spans 15 amino acids. For the CDR3, the DNA is TGTGCCAGCAGTCCGCCGGGACAGGGGGAAGAGACCCAGTACTTC. Translation gives CASSPPGQGEETQYF.

This chain joins TRBV28 and TRBJ1-1; possible D gene TRBD1, 5 bases. Trimming took 6 bases from V and 4 from J, leaving 15 bases between them. The CDR3 loop spans 14 amino acids. The germline CDR1 and CDR2 sequences are MDHEN and SYDVKM. The CDR3 region has the DNA TGTGCCAGCAGGAGGAGGGGAGGGAGCACTGAAGCTTTCTTT. Its protein product is CASRRRGGSTEAFF.

This chain connects TRBV30 to TRBJ2-7; D unclear. Germline CDR1 GTSNPN, CDR2 SVGIG (reference sequence). Trimming took 1 base from V and 3 from J, leaving 7 bases between them. The CDR3 length is 12 residues. CDR3: CAWSDRDYEQYF. CDR3 in DNA: TGTGCCTGGAGTGACAGAGACTACGAGCAGTACTTC.

This chain's CDR3 is CASSLGQPNSPLHF. The CDR3 DNA reads as TGTGCCAGCAGCTTGGGACAGCCTAATTCACCCCTCCACTTT. This sequence joins TRBV5-4 and TRBJ1-6, with D perhaps matching TRBD1 (5 bases). Germline CDR1 and CDR2: SGHNT and YYREEE (reference sequence). There are 14 residues in the CDR3. Trimming stripped 0 bases from V and 6 bases from J, with 7 bases between.